The clone carrying this T cell receptor (beta chain) showed up just once. These data belong to a study of blood T cell repertoires in COVID-19. The CDR3 spans 16 residues. CDR1 is MNHNS, CDR2 SASEGT, per germline. The V segment lost 0 bases and the J segment 7 bases; nucleotides outside the gene matches: 10. Sequencing was performed with immunoSEQ multiplex PCR; in TCRdb, only in-frame clones are kept and a portion is missing. This sample has 130,000 to 150,000 clones; more than 75% occur once, and the top ten carry 4.8%. The source of this sequence is a human donor in a cohort sampled during active COVID-19. Sample: peripheral blood. The rearrangement joins TRBV6-1 to TRBJ2-3; TRBD2 matches 7 bases. CDR3 sequence (DNA): TGTGCCAGCAGTGAAGCGCACTGGACTAGGTCCCATACGCAGTATTTT. It encodes CASSEAHWTRSHTQYF.